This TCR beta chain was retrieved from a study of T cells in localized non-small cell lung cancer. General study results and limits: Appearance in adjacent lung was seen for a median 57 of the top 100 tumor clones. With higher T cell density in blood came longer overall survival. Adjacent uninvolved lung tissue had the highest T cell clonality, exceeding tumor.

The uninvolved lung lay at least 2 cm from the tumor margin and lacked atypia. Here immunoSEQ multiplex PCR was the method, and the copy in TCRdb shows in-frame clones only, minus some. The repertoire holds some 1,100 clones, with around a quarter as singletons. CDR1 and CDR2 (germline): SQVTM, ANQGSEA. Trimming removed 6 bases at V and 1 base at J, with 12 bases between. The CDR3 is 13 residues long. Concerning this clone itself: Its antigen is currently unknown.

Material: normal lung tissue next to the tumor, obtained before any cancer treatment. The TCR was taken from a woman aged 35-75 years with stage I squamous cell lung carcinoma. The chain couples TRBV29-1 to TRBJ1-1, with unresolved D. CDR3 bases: TGCAGCGTCGAGCGCAGGCCGAACACTGAAGCTTTCTTT. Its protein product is CSVERRPNTEAFF.